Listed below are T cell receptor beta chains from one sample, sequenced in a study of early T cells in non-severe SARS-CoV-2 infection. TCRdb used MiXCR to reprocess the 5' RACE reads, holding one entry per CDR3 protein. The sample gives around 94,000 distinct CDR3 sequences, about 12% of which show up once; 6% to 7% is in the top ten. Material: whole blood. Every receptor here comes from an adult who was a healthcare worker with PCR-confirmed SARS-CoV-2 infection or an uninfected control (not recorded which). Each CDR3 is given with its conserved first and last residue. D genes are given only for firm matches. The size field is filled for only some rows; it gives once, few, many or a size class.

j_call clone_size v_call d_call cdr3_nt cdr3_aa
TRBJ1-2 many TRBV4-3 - TGCGCCAGCAGCCAAGGACAGGAAACCTACTATGGCTACACCTTC CASSQGQETYYGYTF
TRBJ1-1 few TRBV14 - TGTGCCAGCAGCCAAGATGGATTGGGACAAACGCTGTCTGGAGCTTTCTTT CASSQDGLGQTLSGAFF
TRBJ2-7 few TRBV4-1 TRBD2 TGCGCCAGCAGCCGTGGCCGGCGGGAGGGCCAGTTATTCGGGTACGAGCAGTACTTC CASSRGRREGQLFGYEQYF
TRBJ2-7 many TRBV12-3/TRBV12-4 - TGTGCCAGCGCGGGGCTCTCCTACGAGCAGTACTTC CASAGLSYEQYF
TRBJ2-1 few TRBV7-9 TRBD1 TGTGCCAGCAGCTTAGCTAGCTGGGACAGGCCGTTCTTC CASSLASWDRPFF
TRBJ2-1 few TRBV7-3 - TGTGCCAGCAGCTTACGGTCGGGGGGCACTGGGTACAATGAGCAGTTCTTC CASSLRSGGTGYNEQFF
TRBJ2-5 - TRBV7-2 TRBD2 TGTGCCAGCAGCCCGTTTTCTAGCGGAGAGACCCAGTACTTC CASSPFSSGETQYF
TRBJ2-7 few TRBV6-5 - TGTGCCAGCAGCCCTAAACTGGGGGACGAGCAGTACTTC CASSPKLGDEQYF
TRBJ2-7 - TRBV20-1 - TGCAGTGCCTTGGGGGACAACTCCTACGAGCAGTACTTC CSALGDNSYEQYF
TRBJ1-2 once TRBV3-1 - TGTGCCAGCAGCGCTCTCGCCCCGGGGACGGTTAACTATGGCTACACCTTC CASSALAPGTVNYGYTF
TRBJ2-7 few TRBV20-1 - TGCAGTGCTCCTAGCACTGGCTACGAGCAGTACTTC CSAPSTGYEQYF
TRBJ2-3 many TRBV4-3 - TGCGCCAGCAGCCAAGAGCCAGGATACACAGATACGCAGTATTTT CASSQEPGYTDTQYF
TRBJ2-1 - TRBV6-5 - TGTGCCAGCAGTTCCTTGGGGTATGAGCAGTTCTTC CASSSLGYEQFF
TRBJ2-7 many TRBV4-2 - TGTGCCAGCAGCCAAGGTGCCGAGCAGTACTTC CASSQGAEQYF
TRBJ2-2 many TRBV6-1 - TGTGCCAGCAGTGAAGCTCGGGGTGTGAACACCGGGGAGCTGTTTTTT CASSEARGVNTGELFF
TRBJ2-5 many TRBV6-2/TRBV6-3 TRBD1 TGTGCCAGCAGTTCCAGGACAGGGTTCGGGGAGACCCAGTACTTC CASSSRTGFGETQYF
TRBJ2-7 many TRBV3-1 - TGTGCCAGCAGCCCCCGTTGGGGGTACGAGCAGTACTTC CASSPRWGYEQYF
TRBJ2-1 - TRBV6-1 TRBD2 TGTGCCAGCAGCGCCATAGCGGGAGAAAGCAATGAGCAGTTCTTC CASSAIAGESNEQFF
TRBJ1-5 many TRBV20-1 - TGCAGTGCTGCAGATAGCAATCAGCCCCAGCATTTT CSAADSNQPQHF
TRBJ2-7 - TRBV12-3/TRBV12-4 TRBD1 TGTGCCAGCACCCTGGACAGGGGTAACGAGCAGTACTTC CASTLDRGNEQYF
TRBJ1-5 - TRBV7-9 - TGTGCCAGCAGCAGAGAGGGGCAGCCCCAGCATTTT CASSREGQPQHF
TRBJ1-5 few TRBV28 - TGTGCCAGCAGTTACGACAGGTTTCAGCCCCAGCATTTT CASSYDRFQPQHF
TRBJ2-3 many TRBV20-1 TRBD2 TGCAGTGCCTATCCGGGACTAGCGGGAGGGCCGGCGGGAGATACGCAGTATTTT CSAYPGLAGGPAGDTQYF
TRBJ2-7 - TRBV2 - TGTGCCAGCAGTGAATCCGCCTACCAGTACTTC CASSESAYQYF
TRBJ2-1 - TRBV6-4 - TGTGCCAGCAGTGACATCCCCTCTAGCTCTGAGCAGTTCTTC CASSDIPSSSEQFF
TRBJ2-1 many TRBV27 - TGTGCCAGCAGTTTAAGTGGTGAGCAGTTCTTC CASSLSGEQFF
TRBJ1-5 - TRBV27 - TGTGCCAGCAACGCGGCCCGAAGCAATCAGCCCCAGCATTTT CASNAARSNQPQHF
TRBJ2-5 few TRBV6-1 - TGTGCCAGCAGTGAAGGTGGCCGCCAAGAGACCCAGTACTTC CASSEGGRQETQYF
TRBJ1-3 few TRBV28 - TGTGCCAGCAGACACGGGCCCGGTTCTGGAAACACCATATATTTT CASRHGPGSGNTIYF
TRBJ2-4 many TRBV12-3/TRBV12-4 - TGTGCCAGCAGGCAAACTAGGGCGAGGAAAAACATTCAGTACTTC CASRQTRARKNIQYF
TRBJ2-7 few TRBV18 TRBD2 TGTGCCAGCTCTCCTGGGACTAGCGGGAATTACGAGCAGTACTTC CASSPGTSGNYEQYF
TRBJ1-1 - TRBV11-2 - TGTGCCAGCAGCACTAACACTGAAGCTTTCTTT CASSTNTEAFF
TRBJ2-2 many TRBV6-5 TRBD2 TGTGCCAGCGGGACTATGGGGGAGCTGTTTTTT CASGTMGELFF
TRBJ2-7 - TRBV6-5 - TGTGCCAGCAGGTCGGGGCCTGCCCCACCTGGCTGGCAGTACTTC CASRSGPAPPGWQYF
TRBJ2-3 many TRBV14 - TGTGCCAGCAGCCAAGTTCGCGATACGCAGTATTTT CASSQVRDTQYF
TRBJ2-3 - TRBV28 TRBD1 TGTGCCAGCAGTTCTCTCAACCGGGACAGGGAGCAGTATTTT CASSSLNRDREQYF
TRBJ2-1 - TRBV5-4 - TGTGCCAGCAGCTTGGACGGGGCAGGGAGGAATGAGCAGTTCTTC CASSLDGAGRNEQFF
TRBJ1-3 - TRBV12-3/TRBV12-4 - TGTGCCAGCAGCCGGGGTGCTGGAAACACCATATATTTT CASSRGAGNTIYF
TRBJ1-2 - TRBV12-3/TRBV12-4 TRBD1 TGTGCCAGCAGTCAACAGGGGCAATATGGCTACACCTTC CASSQQGQYGYTF
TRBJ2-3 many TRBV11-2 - TGTGCCAGCGGGCGTGCCACAGATACGCAGTATTTT CASGRATDTQYF
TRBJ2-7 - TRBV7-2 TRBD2 TGTGCCAGCAGCTTTAGCGGGGACTCCTACGAGCAGTACTTC CASSFSGDSYEQYF
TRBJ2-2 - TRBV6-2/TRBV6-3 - TGTGCCAGCACGTTACCTACCACCGGGGAGCTGTTTTTT CASTLPTTGELFF
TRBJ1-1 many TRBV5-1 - TGCGCCAGCAGCTTGGCCGGGCAGATGAACACTGAAGCTTTCTTT CASSLAGQMNTEAFF
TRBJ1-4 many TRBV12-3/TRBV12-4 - TGTGCCAGCAGTTTCAGGGTGGAAAAACTGTTTTTT CASSFRVEKLFF
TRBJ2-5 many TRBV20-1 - TGCAGTGCTAAAACAGGGAGAGAGACCCAGTACTTC CSAKTGRETQYF
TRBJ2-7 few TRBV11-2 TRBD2 TGTGCCAGCAGCTTAGTGTTTAGCGGGGTCAGGGCTCCTTACGAGCAGTACTTC CASSLVFSGVRAPYEQYF
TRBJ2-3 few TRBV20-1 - TGCAGTCCCCTACCGGGACTCTTCACAGATACGCAGTATTTT CSPLPGLFTDTQYF
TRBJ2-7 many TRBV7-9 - TGTGCCAGCAGCGACGGCCAGCGCCAGCAGTACTTC CASSDGQRQQYF